Listed here is a single T cell receptor beta chain. What it recognizes is unknown. This sample is part of a study of graft-versus-host responses after intestinal transplantation. Study as a whole: Recipients got multivisceral, liver-intestinal, or isolated intestinal transplants.

Study-level results: Recipient marrow harbored GvH clones, some of which surfaced first in ileum or blood.

The CDR3 contains 15 residues. Germline-derived CDR1 and CDR2 are MNHNS and SASEGT. Between the trimmed V and J ends, which lost 1 base and 4 bases, there was a span of 13 bases. The table came from immunoSEQ multiplex PCR; TCRdb's copy has only in-frame clones and leaves some out. The sample contains 99,000 or so clones, about 88% of which appear only once. This clonotype originated in a human donor who received an intestinal transplant. The V call is TRBV6-1, the J call TRBJ2-5, with D maybe TRBD1 (5 bases). Sequencing used unstimulated CD4+ T cells sorted from spleen or lymph node cells, obtained before intestinal transplant. DNA for the CDR3: TGTGCCAGCAGTGAAGAATTCCAGGGTGGAGAGACCCAGTACTTC. The encoded protein is CASSEEFQGGETQYF.